The present entry profiles one TCR beta chain with its context. Exposure to brentuximab vedotin varied, and each patient had relapsed following autologous stem cell transplantation. The method was immunoSEQ multiplex PCR; TCRdb's version includes in-frame clones alone and lacks a portion of them. The sample lists tens of thousands of clones, 75% to 90% occurring once. The data belong to a study of PD-1 blockade in classical Hodgkin lymphoma. This CDR3 spans 13 amino acids. The V and J genes are TRBV12-2 and TRBJ1-2; TRBD1 reflects the table's D call only, with no check against the DNA. TRBV12-2 represents a pseudogene. The clonotype originates from a human donor with classical Hodgkin lymphoma. The source material was peripheral blood mononuclear cells (PBMCs), sampled at baseline. CDR3 nucleotide sequence: TGTGCAAGTCGTGGCAGGGCGGTAGGTGGCTACACCTTC. Translating it yields CASRGRAVGGYTF.